This TCR beta chain was recovered during a study of early T cells in non-severe SARS-CoV-2 infection. Turning to the study itself: Whole-blood bulk RNA, unsorted, was sequenced, and chains were unpaired.

Details on this clonotype: Antigen: not known.

The CDR3 totals 16 residues. Trimming stripped 5 bases from V and 0 bases from J, with 14 bases between. Germline V gene data show CDR1 as MNHNY and CDR2 as SVGAGI (reference sequence). Individual cDNA molecules were tagged with unique molecular identifiers. One entry per CDR3 protein results from TCRdb running MiXCR on the 5' RACE reads. This sample yields about 77,000 distinct CDR3 sequences, of which around 8.7% are seen a single time; about 4.6% belongs to the top ten. Study-wide points: VDJdb-based annotation leaned toward anti-spike CD8 responses and missed private and CD4 specificities.

The source is an adult who was a healthcare worker with PCR-confirmed SARS-CoV-2 infection or an uninfected control (not recorded which). This chain connects TRBV6-6 to TRBJ1-3; D ambiguous. Input material: whole blood. The CDR3 loop is CASSPSPSLSGNTIYF. Written as DNA, the CDR3 is TGTGCCAGCAGTCCTTCACCATCACTCTCTGGAAACACCATATATTTT.